This T cell receptor beta chain was sequenced for a study of CD8 T cells in ankylosing spondylitis. For this clonotype: One junction end does not reproduce the germline sequence, and a read error may be involved.

Germline CDR1 is PRHDT and CDR2 is FYEKMQ (reference sequence). The CDR3 contains 17 residues. Making the TCR beta libraries involved quantitative 5'-RACE with molecular barcodes. TCRdb re-derived calls from the 5' RACE reads in MiXCR, one entry per CDR3 protein. The table shows about 150,000 distinct CDR3 sequences, with approximately 44% occurring only once. The rearrangement joins TRBV13 to TRBJ2-7; D perhaps matches TRBD2 (7 bases). Sequences were obtained from synovial fluid, either unsorted or a sorted T cell fraction (not recorded which). This TCR came from a male donor with ankylosing spondylitis. The CDR3 DNA reads TGTGCCAGCAGCCCTAGGGGGGGGGCCGGCGGGGTCTACGAGCAGTATTTC. This sequence encodes CASSPRGGAGGVYEQYF.